These T cell receptor beta chains were read from a single sample in a study of T cell repertoires in cytomegalovirus infection. For these TCRs, the target antigens are not known. From the reads, TCRdb called clonotypes with MiXCR, one entry per CDR3 protein. The profile shows 60,000 to 80,000 distinct CDR3 sequences, 20% of them singletons. The sequencing used CD8+ T cells from cultured PBMCs, collected from culture after CMV antigen stimulation. These receptors came from a human donor in good health (CMV status not recorded). Some clones in this sample may be carry-over from other donors' samples. CDR3s include the opening cysteine and the closing phenylalanine or tryptophan. D genes are given only for firm matches. Some rows have no size entry. The others give once, few or many, or a class for an expanded clone.

D	size	V	J	DNA	CDR3
-	-	TRBV12-3/TRBV12-4	TRBJ1-1	TGTGCCAGCAGTTCAATGAACACTGAAGCTTTCTTT	CASSSMNTEAFF
TRBD1	-	TRBV4-1	TRBJ2-7	TGCGCCAGCAGCCATCCCGGGACAGGGGTTGTAGGCGAGCAGTACTTC	CASSHPGTGVVGEQYF
TRBD2	few	TRBV7-2	TRBJ2-3	TGTGCCAGCAACTTGTACGGGGGGGCTTTAGATACGCAGTATTTT	CASNLYGGALDTQYF
TRBD1	-	TRBV10-3	TRBJ1-2	TGTGCCATCAGGGAGGACAGGGGGGATCCCGGCTACACCTTC	CAIREDRGDPGYTF
TRBD1	many	TRBV27	TRBJ2-3	TGTGCCAGCAGGGGGACAGGGAGCCCAGATACGCAGTATTTT	CASRGTGSPDTQYF
-	many	TRBV27	TRBJ1-4	TGTGCCAGCAGTTTATCGAATCCGGGACGGACTAATGAAAAACTGTTTTTT	CASSLSNPGRTNEKLFF
-	-	TRBV6-2/TRBV6-3	TRBJ1-1	TGTGCCAGCAGTTACTTTGTAGGGAACACTGAAGCTTTCTTT	CASSYFVGNTEAFF
-	-	TRBV27	TRBJ2-7	TGTGCCAGCAGTGCCGTACCGCGACCCACCTACGAGCAGTACTTC	CASSAVPRPTYEQYF
TRBD2	-	TRBV7-6	TRBJ2-7	TGTGCCAGCAGCACCCATCGGGAGGGTACCTACGAGCAGTACTTC	CASSTHREGTYEQYF
-	-	TRBV20-1	TRBJ1-1	TGCAGTGGATCCGGGCCGGACTTCGGGAACACTGAAGCTTTCTTT	CSGSGPDFGNTEAFF
-	-	TRBV7-2	TRBJ1-2	TGTGCCAGCAGCTTAGAAAGTGACAGCTATGGCTACACCTTC	CASSLESDSYGYTF
-	few	TRBV7-2	TRBJ1-4	TGTGCCAGCGGGACGTTTGCGACCACAACTAATGAAAAACTGTTTTTT	CASGTFATTTNEKLFF
TRBD1	-	TRBV7-6	TRBJ2-7	TGTGCCAGCAGCACCTCACCGGGACAGGCCTCATACGAGCAGTACTTC	CASSTSPGQASYEQYF